The 21 T cell receptor beta chains in this list originate from one sample, sequenced in a study of OX40 agonist ivuxolimab in advanced cancers. Library generation was performed with the immunoSEQ multiplex PCR assay. Drawn from immuneACCESS, this table holds only the in-frame rearrangements with V and J called that TCRdb kept. Clones are partly lost; checked studies trace under half to an unresolved V gene and leave the rest unexplained. This sample comprises some 71,000 clones, roughly 84% of them detected only once. The top ten clonotypes cover roughly 0.79% of the sample. This specimen was CD4+ or CD8+ T cells sorted from blood, taken in a trial of the OX40 agonist ivuxolimab. These TCRs come from an adult with an advanced solid tumor such as melanoma, head and neck, liver or kidney cancer.

The sample holds one count of this clone. The V gene is TRBV11-3, the J gene TRBJ2-1; 10 bases agree with TRBD2. The CDR3 has 15 amino acids. V lost 1 base and J lost 9; bases outside the gene matches: 6. From germline, CDR1 is SGHNT and CDR2 YENEEA. CDR3 sequence (DNA): TGTGCCAGCAGCTTAGTATCTAGCGGGAGCGGTGAGCAGTTCTTC. It codes for CASSLVSSGSGEQFF.

The genes are TRBV6-1 and TRBJ2-7; D gene uncertain. CDR1 is MNHNS and CDR2 is SASEGT in the germline V gene. V lost 4 bases and J 1 base, leaving 5 bases between the germline ends. The length of the CDR3 is 12 residues. The DNA for the CDR3 is TGTGCCAGCAGTGTCCTGTCCTACGAGCAGTACTTC. Translation gives CASSVLSYEQYF.

The genes are TRBV20-1 and TRBJ2-5; D unclear. Germline V gene sequence: CDR1 DFQATT, CDR2 SNEGSKA (reference sequence). The length of the CDR3 is 10 residues. The V and J ends lost 3 bases and 5 bases respectively, with 4 bases between them. The CDR3 reads CSARFETQYF. CDR3 bases: TGCAGTGCTAGGTTTGAGACCCAGTACTTC.

V and J are TRBV29-1 and TRBJ1-2; 10 nucleotides match TRBD1. The CDR3 loop spans 15 amino acids. Germline V CDR1 and CDR2: SQVTM, ANQGSEA. The V and J ends lost 5 bases and 8 bases, in that order; junction bases with no gene match: 14. The chain's CDR3 is CSVFSPGTGVKGYTF. As DNA, the CDR3 is TGCAGCGTTTTTTCACCCGGGACAGGGGTAAAGGGCTACACCTTC.

The V and J genes are TRBV5-6 and TRBJ2-6, with D possibly being TRBD1 (6 bases). CDR3 length: 18 amino acids. Trimming removed 3 bases from V and 0 bases from J, with 16 bases in between. In germline, CDR1 is SGHDT, CDR2 YYEEEE. The CDR3 DNA reads TGTGCCAGCAGCTCGACCGGACAGTACCCCTCTGGGGCCAACGTCCTGACTTTC. This encodes CASSSTGQYPSGANVLTF.

The V call is TRBV19, the J call TRBJ1-5; D gene ambiguous. Germline V CDR1 and CDR2: LNHDA, SQIVND (reference sequence). The CDR3 totals 15 residues. V lost 5 bases, J lost 0 bases, and 11 bases lay in between. CDR3 protein: CASSWSAYSNQPQHF. Here the CDR3 DNA reads TGTGCCAGTAGTTGGTCAGCGTATAGCAATCAGCCCCAGCATTTT.

The V and J genes are TRBV4-3 and TRBJ2-3; possible D gene TRBD2, 5 bases. The germline V gene has CDR1 LGHNA and CDR2 YSLEER. V gave up 0 bases and J gave up 4 bases, with 11 bases separating them. This CDR3 is built from 15 residues. DNA of the CDR3: TGCGCCAGCAGCCAAGATGGAGGATCCCCAGATACGCAGTATTTT. Its protein product is CASSQDGGSPDTQYF.

The chain has TRBV27 and TRBJ1-1, with D possibly being TRBD1 (5 bases). The germline gives CDR1 MNHEY, CDR2 SMNVEV (reference sequence). Trimming removed 2 bases at V and 5 bases at J, with 12 bases between. This CDR3 comprises 14 residues. The CDR3 protein is CASSLGGGRTEAFF. The CDR3 nucleotides read TGTGCCAGCAGTTTAGGGGGAGGTAGGACTGAAGCTTTCTTT.

This chain connects TRBV4-1 to TRBJ2-7; D gene ambiguous. Germline V gene sequence: CDR1 MGHRA, CDR2 YSYEKL. The CDR3 has 15 amino acids. V shed 0 bases and J shed 5 bases, with 14 bases lying between them. For the CDR3, the DNA is TGCGCCAGCAGCCAAGATCCTTCCCGTCCCAACGAGCAGTACTTC. Residues: CASSQDPSRPNEQYF.

V gene TRBV19 combines with J gene TRBJ2-2; TRBD1 matches at 11 bases. The CDR3 covers 15 residues. Germline loops: CDR1 LNHDA, CDR2 SQIVND (reference sequence). V lost 4 bases and J lost 2; bases outside the gene matches: 0. CDR3 DNA sequence: TGTGCCAGTAGTAGGACAGGGGGCAACACCGGGGAGCTGTTTTTT. It yields the protein CASSRTGGNTGELFF.

The J gene is TRBJ2-7, the V gene TRBV6-6; D may correspond to TRBD1 or TRBD2 (5 bases each). Trimming shortened V by 5 bases and J by 3 bases, and 14 bases separated the two germline ends. The CDR3 is 14 residues long. Per the germline V gene, CDR1 is MNHNY and CDR2 is SVGAGI (reference sequence). The CDR3 is CASSPGTRLYEQYF. CDR3 DNA: TGTGCCAGCAGTCCAGGGACGAGACTCTACGAGCAGTACTTC.

Comment on this clone: The same CDR3 also results from other DNA sequences found in this sample. The J gene is TRBJ1-1, the V gene TRBV7-2; TRBD1 is a possible D gene (6 bases). Per germline, CDR1 SGHTA and CDR2 FQGNSA. V gave up 1 base and J gave up 0 bases, with 9 bases separating them. CDR3 length: 15 amino acids. Here the CDR3 reads CASSLDRAMNTEAFF. CDR3 in DNA: TGTGCCAGCAGCTTAGACAGGGCCATGAACACTGAAGCTTTCTTT.

The V gene is TRBV7-6, the J gene TRBJ2-7, with a weak D call TRBD1 (6 bases). Per germline, CDR1 SGHVS and CDR2 FNYEAQ. Trimming took 1 base from V and 5 from J, leaving 9 bases between them. The CDR3 extends over 13 amino acids. The CDR3 nucleotides read TGTGCCAGCAGCTTAGAACAGGGACACGAGCAGTACTTC. It is translated as CASSLEQGHEQYF. The variable domain in full, with the rest retrieved from reference TRBV7-6 and TRBJ2-7, is GAGVSQSPRYKVTKRGQDVALRCDPISGHVSLYWYRQALGQGPEFLTYFNYEAQQDKSGLPNDRFSAERPEGSISTLTIQRTEQRDSAMYRCASSLEQGHEQYFGPGTRLTVT.

V usage is TRBV11-3 and J usage is TRBJ2-1; D is unclear. The germline gives CDR1 SGHNT, CDR2 YENEEA. V dropped 5 bases and J dropped 4 bases, with 6 bases sitting between them. The CDR3 is 12 residues long. The CDR3 bases are TGTGCCAGCAGCCACAGTTACAATGAGCAGTTCTTC. It translates to CASSHSYNEQFF. The variable domain in full, with the rest retrieved from reference TRBV11-3 and TRBJ2-1, is EAGVVQSPRYKIIEKKQPVAFWCNPISGHNTLYWYLQNLGQGPELLIRYENEEAVDDSQLPKDRFSAERLKGVDSTLKIQPAELGDSAVYLCASSHSYNEQFFGPGTRLTVL.

The chain combines TRBV7-4 with TRBJ1-1; no firm D call. Germline CDR1 is SGHVT and CDR2 is SQSDAQ. The V end was cut by 5 bases, the J end by 7 bases, with 8 bases between. The CDR3 covers 11 residues. This chain's CDR3 is CASSPGGEAFF. The CDR3 DNA reads as TGTGCCAGCAGCCCGGGCGGTGAAGCTTTCTTT.

This clone is medium-sized in the sample. V gene TRBV18 combines with J gene TRBJ1-1; TRBD1 might be the D (5 bases). The CDR3 sequence is 17 residues long. The germline CDR1 and CDR2 sequences are KGHSH and LQKENI. V lost 6 bases to trimming and J lost 1 base, with 21 bases between them. CDR3 sequence reads: CASSITNLGTKNTEAFF. CDR3 bases: TGTGCCAGCTCCATCACGAATTTGGGGACCAAGAACACTGAAGCTTTCTTT. The entire variable domain, with the rest obtained from reference TRBV18 and TRBJ1-1, is as follows: NAGVMQNPRHLVRRRGQEARLRCSPMKGHSHVYWYRQLPEEGLKFMVYLQKENIIDESGMPKERFSAEFPKEGPSILRIQQVVRGDSAAYFCASSITNLGTKNTEAFFGQGTRLTVV.

The sample holds one count of this clone. CDR3 amino acids: CASMPLNEKLFF. The CDR3 coding sequence is TGTGCCAGCATGCCGCTGAATGAAAAACTGTTTTTT. The gene calls are TRBV14 and TRBJ1-4; D gene uncertain. CDR1 and CDR2 (germline): SGHDN, FVKESK. The CDR3 runs to 12 residues. Between the trimmed V and J ends, which lost 7 bases and 5 bases, there was a span of 8 bases.

This chain uses TRBV30 with TRBJ2-1, with TRBD2 identical over 9 bases. The CDR3 runs 19 residues. Germline loops: CDR1 GTSNPN, CDR2 SVGIG (reference sequence). Trimming took 2 bases from V and 7 from J; bases not matched to a gene: 21. CDR3 coding DNA: TGTGCCTGGAGTATATCTTTCGGAGTGCGGGGGGGCCGTGGGAATGAGCAGTTCTTC. This gives the protein CAWSISFGVRGGRGNEQFF.

V usage is TRBV6-1 and J usage is TRBJ1-5; tentatively, D is TRBD1 (6 bases). Germline lookup yields CDR1 MNHNS and CDR2 SASEGT. Trimming removed 6 bases from V and 9 bases from J, with 15 bases in between. This CDR3 is built from 13 residues. The CDR3 coding sequence is TGTGCCAGCAGCGATACAGGGAGAGGGCCCCAGCATTTT. It specifies CASSDTGRGPQHF.

The chain has TRBV7-2 and TRBJ1-6, with D perhaps TRBD1 (5 bases). Germline CDR1 is SGHTA and CDR2 is FQGNSA. The germline V and J ends were trimmed by 1 base and 7 bases, with 17 bases remaining between them. The CDR3 covers 17 residues. The CDR3 sequence: CASSLEMGRTTNSPLHF. The CDR3 DNA follows: TGTGCCAGCAGCTTAGAGATGGGACGGACGACCAATTCACCCCTCCACTTT.

This clone was seen more than once but under ten times. The chain recombines TRBV2 with TRBJ1-2, with D unclear. Germline CDR1 reads SNHLY; CDR2 reads FYNNEI. This CDR3 is built from 12 residues. V lost 3 bases and J lost 7, with 9 bases in between. CDR3 in amino acids: CASSEEGGGYTF. The CDR3 DNA reads TGTGCCAGCAGTGAGGAGGGAGGTGGCTACACCTTC. Looking up the rest from reference TRBV2 and TRBJ1-2 gives the full variable domain: EPEVTQTPSHQVTQMGQEVILRCVPISNHLYFYWYRQILGQKVEFLVSFYNNEISEKSEIFDDQFSVERPDGSNFTLKIRSTKLEDSAMYFCASSEEGGGYTFGSGTRLTVV.